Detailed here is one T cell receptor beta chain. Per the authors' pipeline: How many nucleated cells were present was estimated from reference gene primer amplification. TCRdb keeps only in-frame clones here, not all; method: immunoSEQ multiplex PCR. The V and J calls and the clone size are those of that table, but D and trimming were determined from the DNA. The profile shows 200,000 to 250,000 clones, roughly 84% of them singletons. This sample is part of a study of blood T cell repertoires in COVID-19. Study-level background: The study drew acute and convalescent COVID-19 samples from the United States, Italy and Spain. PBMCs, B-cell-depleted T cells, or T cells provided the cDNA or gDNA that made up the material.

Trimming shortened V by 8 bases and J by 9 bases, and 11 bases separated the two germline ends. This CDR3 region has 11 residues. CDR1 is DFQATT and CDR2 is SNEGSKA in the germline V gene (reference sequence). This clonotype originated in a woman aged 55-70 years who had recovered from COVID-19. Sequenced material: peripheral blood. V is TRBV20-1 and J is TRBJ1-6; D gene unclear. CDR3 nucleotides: TGCAGTCTAGATGTCTGTTCACCCCTCCACTTT. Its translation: CSLDVCSPLHF.